This T cell receptor (beta chain) was recorded in a study of blood T cells in healthy people across ages. It was with a sample-barcoded 5' primer and a J-beta primer mix that a second PCR of roughly 7 to 12 cycles was run. TCRdb processed the 5' RACE reads anew with MiXCR; each CDR3 protein has one entry. The top ten hold over 5.5% of the sample, which has about 1.4 million distinct CDR3 sequences, 55% to 75% seen once. The sequence derives from a man younger than 30 in good health. Material for sequencing was blood.

The CDR3 DNA follows: TGTGCCAGGTCGACAGGCGCTGGCTCCTACGAGCAGTACTTC. Translated, it gives CARSTGAGSYEQYF. This chain connects TRBV27 to TRBJ2-7; maybe TRBD1 (6 bases). Trimming left V 9 bases short and J 0 bases short, with 15 bases between. CDR3 length: 14 residues. Germline V lookup: CDR1 MNHEY, CDR2 SMNVEV (reference sequence).